This TCR beta chain was profiled in a study of cytomegalovirus exposure and HLA in healthy donors. Use of 60 Vbeta and 13 Jbeta primers characterized the PCR. Only in-frame clones appear in the TCRdb table, and some are missing; sequencing was by immunoSEQ multiplex PCR. The data show fewer than 250,000 clones, nearly 80% seen once. Trimming removed 2 bases from V and 8 bases from J; junction bases left unmatched: 3. This CDR3 has 13 amino acids. The germline CDR1 and CDR2 sequences are KGHSH and LQKENI. The study's findings and limits: Common viral pathogens seemed, in a later analysis, to connect with several of the most significant clusters. High sensitivity and specificity were reportedly achieved when the classifier diagnosed cytomegalovirus status.

As for this clone: Its antigen is still unknown.

The study sampled nominally healthy donors, though unrecorded immune exposures were likely. The sample consisted of PBMCs. The chain recombines TRBV18 with TRBJ2-1, with 7 nucleotides matching TRBD1. The sequence derives from a man between 18 and 29 years old in good health and CMV-seronegative. The CDR3 protein is CASSPGQADEQFF. As DNA, the CDR3 is TGTGCCAGCTCACCAGGACAGGCCGATGAGCAGTTCTTC.